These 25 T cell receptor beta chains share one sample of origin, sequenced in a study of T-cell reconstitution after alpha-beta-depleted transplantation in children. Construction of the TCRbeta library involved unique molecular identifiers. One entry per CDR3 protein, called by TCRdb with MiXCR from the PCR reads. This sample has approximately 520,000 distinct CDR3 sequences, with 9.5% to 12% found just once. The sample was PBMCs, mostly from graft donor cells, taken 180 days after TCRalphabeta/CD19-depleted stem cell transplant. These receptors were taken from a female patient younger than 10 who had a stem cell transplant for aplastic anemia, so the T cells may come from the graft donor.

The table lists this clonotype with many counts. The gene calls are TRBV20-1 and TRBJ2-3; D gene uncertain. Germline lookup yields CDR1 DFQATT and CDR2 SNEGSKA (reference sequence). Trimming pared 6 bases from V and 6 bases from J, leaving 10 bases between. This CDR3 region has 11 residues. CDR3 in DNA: TGCAGTGCCGCCGAGCCGGATACGCAGTATTTT. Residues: CSAAEPDTQYF.

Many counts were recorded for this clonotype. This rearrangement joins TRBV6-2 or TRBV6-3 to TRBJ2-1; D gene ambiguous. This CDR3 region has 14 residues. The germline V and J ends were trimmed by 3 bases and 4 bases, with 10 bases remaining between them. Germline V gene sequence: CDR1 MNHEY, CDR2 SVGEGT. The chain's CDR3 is CASSYNTVYNEQFF. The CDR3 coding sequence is TGTGCCAGCAGTTATAATACAGTTTACAATGAGCAGTTCTTC.

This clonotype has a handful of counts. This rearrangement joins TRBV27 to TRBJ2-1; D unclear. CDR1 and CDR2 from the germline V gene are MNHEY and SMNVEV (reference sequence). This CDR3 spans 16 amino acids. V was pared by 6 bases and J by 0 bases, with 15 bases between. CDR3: CASSPPAGTSYNEQFF. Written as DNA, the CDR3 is TGTGCCAGCAGCCCCCCTGCTGGAACCTCCTACAATGAGCAGTTCTTC.

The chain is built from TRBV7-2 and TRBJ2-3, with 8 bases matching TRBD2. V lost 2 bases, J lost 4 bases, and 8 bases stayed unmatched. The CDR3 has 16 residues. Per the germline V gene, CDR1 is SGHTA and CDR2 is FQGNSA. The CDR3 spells CASSLSPGGPPDTQYF. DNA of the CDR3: TGTGCCAGCAGCTTATCTCCGGGAGGGCCCCCAGATACGCAGTATTTT.

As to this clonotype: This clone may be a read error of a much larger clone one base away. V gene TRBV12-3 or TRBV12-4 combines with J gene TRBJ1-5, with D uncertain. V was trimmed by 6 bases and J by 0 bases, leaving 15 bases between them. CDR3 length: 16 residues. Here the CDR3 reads CASRAAQPYSNQPQHF. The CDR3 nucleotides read TGTGCCAGCAGGGCGGCACAGCCTTATAGCAATCAGCCCCAGCATTTT.

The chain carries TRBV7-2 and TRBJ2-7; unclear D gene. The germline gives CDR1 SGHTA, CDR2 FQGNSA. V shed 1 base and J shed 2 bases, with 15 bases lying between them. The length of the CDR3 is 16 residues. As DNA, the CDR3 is TGTGCCAGCAGCTTAGATGGAGCGATTGGGGCCTACGAGCAGTACTTC. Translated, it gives CASSLDGAIGAYEQYF.

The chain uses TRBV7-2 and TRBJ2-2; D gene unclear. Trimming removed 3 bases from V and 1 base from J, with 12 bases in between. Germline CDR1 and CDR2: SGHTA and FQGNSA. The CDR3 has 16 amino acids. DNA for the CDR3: TGTGCCAGCAGCTTGTTTGCTCGATGGAACACCGGGGAGCTGTTTTTT. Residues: CASSLFARWNTGELFF.

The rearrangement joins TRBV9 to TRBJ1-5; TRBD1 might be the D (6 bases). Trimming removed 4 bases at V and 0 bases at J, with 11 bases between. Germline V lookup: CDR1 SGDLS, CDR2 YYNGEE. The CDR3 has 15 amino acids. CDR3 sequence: CASSPQGYSNQPQHF. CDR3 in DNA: TGTGCCAGCAGCCCTCAGGGGTATAGCAATCAGCCCCAGCATTTT.

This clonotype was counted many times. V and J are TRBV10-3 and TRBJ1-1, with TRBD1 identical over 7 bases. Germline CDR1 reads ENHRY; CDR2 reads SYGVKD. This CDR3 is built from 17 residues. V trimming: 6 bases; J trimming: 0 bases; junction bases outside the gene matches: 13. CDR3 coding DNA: TGTGCCATCAGGGAGACAGGGCTAAAAGAAATGAACACTGAAGCTTTCTTT. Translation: CAIRETGLKEMNTEAFF.

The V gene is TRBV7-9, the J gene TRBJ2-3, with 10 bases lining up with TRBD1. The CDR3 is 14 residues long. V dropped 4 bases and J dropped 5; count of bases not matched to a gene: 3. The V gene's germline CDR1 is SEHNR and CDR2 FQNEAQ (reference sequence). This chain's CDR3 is CASSSTGGRDTQYF. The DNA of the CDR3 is TGTGCCAGCAGCTCGACAGGGGGCAGAGATACGCAGTATTTT.

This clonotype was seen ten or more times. This chain's CDR3 is CATSDASGRPDTQYF. The CDR3 coding sequence is TGTGCCACCAGTGACGCTAGCGGGAGACCAGATACGCAGTATTTT. The chain uses TRBV24-1 and TRBJ2-3; 10 nucleotides align to TRBD2. Germline V gene sequence: CDR1 KGHDR, CDR2 SFDVKD. The CDR3 spans 15 residues. The J segment lost 4 bases and the V segment lost 4 bases, leaving 4 bases of the junction unmatched.

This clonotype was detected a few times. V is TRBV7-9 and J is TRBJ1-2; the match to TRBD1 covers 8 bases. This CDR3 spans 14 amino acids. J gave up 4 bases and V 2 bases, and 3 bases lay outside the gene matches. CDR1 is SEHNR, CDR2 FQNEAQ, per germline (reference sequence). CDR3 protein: CASSLFRGPYGYTF. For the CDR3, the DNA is TGTGCCAGCAGCTTATTCAGGGGGCCCTATGGCTACACCTTC.

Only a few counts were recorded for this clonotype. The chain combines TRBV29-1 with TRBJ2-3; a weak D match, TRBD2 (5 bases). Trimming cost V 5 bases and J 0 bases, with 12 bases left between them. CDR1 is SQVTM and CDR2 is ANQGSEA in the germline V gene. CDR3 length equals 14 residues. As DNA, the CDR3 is TGCAGCGTTTATGCGGGTTCTAGCACAGATACGCAGTATTTT. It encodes CSVYAGSSTDTQYF.

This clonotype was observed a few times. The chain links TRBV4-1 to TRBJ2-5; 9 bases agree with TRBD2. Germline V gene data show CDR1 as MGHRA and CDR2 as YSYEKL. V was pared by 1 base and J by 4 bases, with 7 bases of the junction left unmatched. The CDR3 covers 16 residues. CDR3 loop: CASSQGYNSGGETQYF. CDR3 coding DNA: TGCGCCAGCAGCCAAGGGTACAATAGCGGGGGAGAGACCCAGTACTTC.

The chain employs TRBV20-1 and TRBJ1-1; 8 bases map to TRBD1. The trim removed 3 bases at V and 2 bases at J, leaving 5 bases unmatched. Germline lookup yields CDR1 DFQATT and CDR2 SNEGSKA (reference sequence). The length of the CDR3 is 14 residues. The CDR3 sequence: CSASPDRDNTEAFF. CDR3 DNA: TGCAGTGCTAGCCCGGACAGGGACAACACTGAAGCTTTCTTT.

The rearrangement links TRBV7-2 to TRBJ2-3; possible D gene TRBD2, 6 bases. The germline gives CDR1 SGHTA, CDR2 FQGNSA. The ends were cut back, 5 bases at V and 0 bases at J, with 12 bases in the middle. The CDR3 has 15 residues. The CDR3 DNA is TGTGCCAGCAGCCACCTAGCGACTAGCACAGATACGCAGTATTTT. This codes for CASSHLATSTDTQYF.

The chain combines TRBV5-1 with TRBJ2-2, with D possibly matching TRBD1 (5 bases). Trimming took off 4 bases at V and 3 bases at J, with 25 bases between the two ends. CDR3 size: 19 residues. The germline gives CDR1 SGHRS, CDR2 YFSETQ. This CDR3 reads CASSPAFPRQSMDTGELFF. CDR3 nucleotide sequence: TGCGCCAGCAGCCCCGCGTTCCCACGACAGAGCATGGACACCGGGGAGCTGTTTTTT.

This CDR3 is CASSLERGQGVLSNQPQHF. The CDR3 DNA reads as TGTGCCAGCAGTTTGGAACGAGGACAGGGCGTTCTTAGCAATCAGCCCCAGCATTTT. J is TRBJ1-5 and V is TRBV12-3 or TRBV12-4, with 8 nucleotides matching TRBD1. V was clipped by 3 bases and J by 0 bases; unmatched bases: 13. This CDR3 has 19 amino acids.

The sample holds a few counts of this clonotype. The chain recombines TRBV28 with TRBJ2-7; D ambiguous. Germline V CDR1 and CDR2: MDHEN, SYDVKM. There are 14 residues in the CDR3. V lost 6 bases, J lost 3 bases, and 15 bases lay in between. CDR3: CASSSLLRSYEQYF. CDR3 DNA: TGTGCCAGCAGCTCTCTCCTCAGGAGCTACGAGCAGTACTTC.

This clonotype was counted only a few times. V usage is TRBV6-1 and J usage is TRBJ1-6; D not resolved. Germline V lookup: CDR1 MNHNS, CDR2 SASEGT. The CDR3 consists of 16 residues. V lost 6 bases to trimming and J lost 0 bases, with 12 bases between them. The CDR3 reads CASRLLPSSYNSPLHF. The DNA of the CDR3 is TGTGCCAGCAGACTCCTCCCGAGCTCCTATAATTCACCCCTCCACTTT.

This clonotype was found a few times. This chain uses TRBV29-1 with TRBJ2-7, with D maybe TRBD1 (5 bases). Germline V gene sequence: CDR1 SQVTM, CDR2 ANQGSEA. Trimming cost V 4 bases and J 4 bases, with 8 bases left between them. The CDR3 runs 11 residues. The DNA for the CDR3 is TGCAGCGTTGGGGGCAGGTACGAGCAGTACGTC. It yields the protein CSVGGRYEQYV.

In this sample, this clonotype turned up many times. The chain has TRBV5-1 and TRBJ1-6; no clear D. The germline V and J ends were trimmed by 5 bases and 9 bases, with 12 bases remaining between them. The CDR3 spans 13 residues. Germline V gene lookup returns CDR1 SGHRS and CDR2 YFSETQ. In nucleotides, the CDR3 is TGCGCCAGCAGTCTTGGGGATCTTTCACCCCTCCACTTT. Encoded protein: CASSLGDLSPLHF.

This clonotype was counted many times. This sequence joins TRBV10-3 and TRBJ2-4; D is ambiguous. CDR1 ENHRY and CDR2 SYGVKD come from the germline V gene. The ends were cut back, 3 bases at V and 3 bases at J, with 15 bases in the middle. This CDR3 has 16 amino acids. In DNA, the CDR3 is TGTGCCATCAGTGACCCCCCCGACAACCTCAAAAACATTCAGTACTTC. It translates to CAISDPPDNLKNIQYF.

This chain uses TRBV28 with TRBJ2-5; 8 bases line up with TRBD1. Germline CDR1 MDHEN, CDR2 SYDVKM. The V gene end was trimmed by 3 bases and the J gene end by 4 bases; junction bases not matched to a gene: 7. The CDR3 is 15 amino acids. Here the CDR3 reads CASSFRAGGAETQYF. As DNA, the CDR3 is TGTGCCAGCAGTTTTAGGGCAGGGGGCGCAGAGACCCAGTACTTC.

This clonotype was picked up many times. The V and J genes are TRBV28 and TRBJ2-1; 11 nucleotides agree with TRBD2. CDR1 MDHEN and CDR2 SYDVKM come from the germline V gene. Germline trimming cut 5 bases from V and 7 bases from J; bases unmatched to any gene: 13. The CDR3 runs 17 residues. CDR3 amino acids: CASSLSPGTSGVNEQFF. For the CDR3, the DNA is TGTGCCAGCAGTCTCTCGCCCGGGACTAGCGGAGTGAATGAGCAGTTCTTC.